Below, 2 T cell receptor beta chains from the same sample are listed, as sequenced in a study of vaccination effects on CD4 cells after COVID-19. These receptors lack a known antigen. Prior to sequencing, the ViraFEST assay stimulated PBMC with viral peptide pools, which expanded the antigen-specific CD4+ T cells. Following culture for under 12 days, CD4+ T cells were isolated. It was between March and December 2020 that the person had a SARS-CoV-2 infection confirmed by PCR. Data came from immunoSEQ multiplex PCR; TCRdb stores just in-frame clones and leaves some out. The data show tens of thousands of clones, roughly 73% seen once. Material: CD4+ T cells from PBMCs cultured with HIV peptides, obtained before COVID-19 vaccination. Subset described: HIV-1 Nef peptide pool negative control/reference culture. The origin of the receptors is a human donor who had a prior SARS-CoV-2 infection.

The chain uses TRBV5-5 and TRBJ2-7, with TRBD2 matching 7 bases. The J segment lost 3 bases and the V segment lost 4 bases, leaving 4 bases of the junction unmatched. CDR1 and CDR2 (germline): SGHKS, YYEKEE (reference sequence). CDR3 length equals 13 residues. CDR3 sequence: CASSGTIDYEQYF. As DNA, the CDR3 is TGTGCCAGCAGCGGGACTATCGACTACGAGCAGTACTTC.

This clone came up a few times. V gene TRBV3-1 (or the pseudogene TRBV3-2) combines with J gene TRBJ2-1; D uncertain. The CDR3 runs to 11 residues. Germline values: CDR1 LGHDT, CDR2 YNNKEL (reference sequence). V was clipped by 5 bases and J by 9 bases, with 8 bases between them. CDR3 sequence reads: CASSELGEQFF. DNA of the CDR3: TGTGCCAGCAGCGAGCTGGGTGAGCAGTTCTTC.